This is a list of T cell receptor beta chains from one sample in a study of resident and recirculating memory T cells in vitiligo. Sequencing used immunoSEQ multiplex PCR; TCRdb keeps in-frame clones, though not all of them. The table shows 39,000 or so clones, with over 90% occurring only once. What was sequenced was blood. The receptors were sampled from a male donor with vitiligo. CDR3s include the opening cysteine and the closing phenylalanine or tryptophan. The D gene is left open where the match is weak. Not all rows give a size; the values are once, few, many and, for expanded clones, a class.

clone_size | j_call | d_call | v_call | cdr3_length | cdr3_aa | cdr3_nt
. | TRBJ1-2 | . | TRBV29-1 | 13 | CSVWDTANYGYTF | TGCAGCGTATGGGACACAGCTAACTATGGCTACACCTTC
. | TRBJ1-2 | . | TRBV7-2 | 17 | CASSLAPGSRPFVGYTF | TGTGCCAGCAGCTTAGCACCCGGGTCTCGTCCCTTCGTGGGCTACACCTTC
. | TRBJ2-2 | . | TRBV7-2 | 16 | CASSLFRSGNTGELFF | TGTGCCAGCAGCTTATTCCGTAGCGGGAACACCGGGGAGCTGTTTTTT
. | TRBJ2-1 | TRBD2 | TRBV5-8 | 16 | CASMGGSGGVSNEQFF | TGTGCCAGCATGGGCGGAAGCGGGGGGGTGAGTAATGAGCAGTTCTTC
. | TRBJ1-4 | . | TRBV20-1 | 11 | CSARGGEKLFF | TGCAGTGCTAGGGGGGGTGAAAAACTGTTTTTT
. | TRBJ1-5 | . | TRBV19 | 11 | CAGGLNTPQHF | TGTGCCGGAGGCCTGAATACGCCCCAGCATTTT
. | TRBJ1-2 | . | TRBV4-2 | 18 | CASSQDVRGHPLYYGYTF | TGTGCCAGCAGCCAAGACGTAAGGGGCCACCCTCTCTACTATGGCTACACCTTC
. | TRBJ2-7 | . | TRBV5-1 | 15 | CASSLGWGDPYEQYF | TGCGCCAGCAGCTTGGGGTGGGGGGACCCCTACGAGCAGTACTTC
. | TRBJ2-1 | . | TRBV7-9 | 13 | CASRELGGGREFF | TGTGCCAGCAGGGAATTAGGGGGTGGGAGGGAGTTCTTC
. | TRBJ2-3 | . | TRBV29-1 | 13 | CSVALSYSDTQYF | TGCAGCGTTGCACTCTCCTACTCAGATACGCAGTATTTT
. | TRBJ2-3 | TRBD1 | TRBV19 | 15 | CASSRGTGATDTQYF | TGTGCCAGTAGTAGGGGGACAGGGGCCACAGATACGCAGTATTTT
. | TRBJ2-3 | . | TRBV7-9 | 15 | CASSLVAGMKDTQYF | TGTGCCAGCAGCTTAGTAGCAGGGATGAAAGATACGCAGTATTTT
. | TRBJ2-2 | . | TRBV4-1 | 16 | CASSQDFSLLNGELFF | TGCGCCAGCAGCCAAGATTTTAGCCTATTAAACGGGGAGCTGTTTTTT
. | TRBJ1-3 | TRBD1 | TRBV6-1 | 15 | CATDRDSSAGNTIYF | TGTGCCACCGACAGGGACTCGAGCGCTGGAAACACCATATATTTT
once | TRBJ1-5 | . | TRBV7-9 | 14 | CASSLAGGRQPQHF | TGTGCCAGCAGCTTAGCCGGGGGTAGGCAGCCCCAGCATTTT
. | TRBJ1-2 | TRBD1 | TRBV9 | 16 | CASSVDRQGAGYGYTF | TGTGCCAGCAGCGTAGACCGACAGGGGGCCGGCTATGGCTACACCTTC
. | TRBJ1-2 | . | TRBV18 | 13 | CASSPPNRGGYTF | TGTGCCAGCTCACCACCCAACCGAGGGGGCTACACCTTC
. | TRBJ2-7 | TRBD2 | TRBV4-3 | 17 | CASSPGGGGGIDYEQYF | TGCGCCAGCAGCCCGGGCGGCGGGGGGGGTATTGACTACGAGCAGTACTTC
. | TRBJ2-1 | . | TRBV7-9 | 16 | CASSSPRGGASNEQFF | TGTGCCAGCAGTTCCCCCCGGGGCGGGGCGTCCAATGAGCAGTTCTTC
. | TRBJ1-6 | . | TRBV15 | 18 | CATSRDPLGGDRSSPLHF | TGTGCCACCAGCAGAGATCCCTTGGGGGGGGACCGCTCATCACCCCTCCACTTT
. | TRBJ2-5 | . | TRBV6-1 | 11 | CASKEQETQYF | TGTGCCAGCAAAGAGCAAGAGACCCAGTACTTC
. | TRBJ1-2 | . | TRBV6-5 | 13 | CASSYSKLDGYTF | TGTGCCAGCAGTTACTCGAAGCTGGATGGCTACACCTTC
few | TRBJ2-7 | . | TRBV6-5 | 14 | CASSYRRGSYEQYF | TGTGCCAGCAGTTATAGAAGGGGTTCCTACGAGCAGTACTTC
. | TRBJ2-1 | . | TRBV19 | 15 | CASSIGPLEANEQFF | TGTGCCAGTAGTATAGGGCCACTAGAAGCCAATGAGCAGTTCTTC
. | TRBJ1-1 | TRBD1 | TRBV10-3 | 13 | CAIMDRSNTEAFF | TGTGCCATCATGGACAGGTCGAACACTGAAGCTTTCTTT
. | TRBJ2-7 | TRBD2 | TRBV19 | 18 | CASSPGLAGGLYSYEQYF | TGTGCCAGTAGTCCCGGACTAGCGGGGGGTCTATACTCCTACGAGCAGTACTTC
. | TRBJ2-4 | . | TRBV28 | 13 | CASTDRTKNIQYF | TGTGCCAGTACGGACAGAACAAAAAACATTCAGTACTTC
. | TRBJ2-7 | TRBD1 | TRBV11-3 | 13 | CASSLGDSRVQYF | TGTGCCAGCAGCTTAGGGGACAGTCGAGTGCAGTACTTC
. | TRBJ1-3 | TRBD1 | TRBV7-6 | 15 | CASSLGQGAGNTIYF | TGTGCCAGCAGCTTAGGACAGGGAGCAGGAAACACCATATATTTT
. | TRBJ1-1 | . | TRBV6-1 | 12 | CASSNLDIRAFF | TGTGCCAGCAGTAATTTGGACATTAGAGCTTTCTTT
once | TRBJ1-1 | . | TRBV21-1 | 14 | CASSQVGTNTEAFF | TGTGCCAGCAGCCAGGTTGGGACAAACACTGAAGCTTTCTTT
. | TRBJ2-7 | . | TRBV4-1 | 18 | CASSQDSLRGGALYEQYF | TGCGCCAGCAGCCAAGATTCTTTAAGGGGGGGGGCTTTATACGAGCAGTACTTC
. | TRBJ1-1 | . | TRBV7-3 | 13 | CASSWTVLTEAFF | TGTGCCAGCAGCTGGACAGTCCTCACTGAAGCTTTCTTT
. | TRBJ2-3 | . | TRBV7-3 | 15 | CASSLIGGAADTQYF | TGTGCCAGCAGCTTAATAGGGGGGGCCGCAGATACGCAGTATTTT
. | TRBJ2-3 | . | TRBV19 | 15 | CASSIEAMSTNTQYF | TGTGCCAGTAGTATTGAGGCCATGTCGACCAATACGCAGTATTTT
once | TRBJ2-2 | . | TRBV5-1 | 15 | CASLGEGESTGELFF | TGCGCCAGCCTCGGAGAGGGGGAGAGCACCGGGGAGCTGTTTTTT
. | TRBJ2-3 | TRBD2 | TRBV2 | 14 | CASSGDYNTDTQYF | TGTGCCAGCAGTGGGGACTATAACACAGATACGCAGTATTTT
once | TRBJ2-3 | TRBD2 | TRBV5-6 | 16 | CASSNDWRGDTDTQYF | TGTGCCAGCAGCAACGACTGGCGGGGGGACACAGATACGCAGTATTTT